A single T cell receptor beta chain is shown here with its context. Only in-frame clones appear in the TCRdb table, and some are missing; sequencing was by immunoSEQ multiplex PCR. The repertoire holds more than 15,000 clones, with around four fifths as singletons. The source of the sample is a study of OX40 agonist ivuxolimab in advanced cancers. Study summary: Patients undergoing dose escalation presented with hepatocellular carcinoma, melanoma, renal cell or head and neck cancer.

V dropped 2 bases and J dropped 4 bases, with 15 bases sitting between them. CDR1 and CDR2 (germline): SGHTA, FQGTGA. The length of the CDR3 is 15 residues. Sequenced here: CD4+ or CD8+ T cells sorted from blood, sampled in a trial of the OX40 agonist ivuxolimab. The chain joins TRBV7-3 to TRBJ2-7; maybe TRBD2 (5 bases). This sequence was found in an adult with an advanced solid tumor such as melanoma, head and neck, liver or kidney cancer. The CDR3 region is CASSLWGGSGYEQYF. As DNA, the CDR3 is TGTGCCAGCAGCTTATGGGGTGGGAGTGGGTACGAGCAGTACTTC.